This is a list of T cell receptor beta chains from one sample in a study of cytomegalovirus exposure and HLA in healthy donors. TCRdb keeps only in-frame clones here, not all; method: immunoSEQ multiplex PCR. Of under 200,000 clones in the sample, approximately 80% were seen once. The specimen was PBMCs. These receptors came from a woman in her forties in good health and CMV-seropositive. Each CDR3 is given with its conserved first and last residue. D genes are given only for firm matches. Size is stated for part of the rows, as once, few or many counts, or as a class when the clone is expanded.

>TRBJ2-1|TRBD2|.|TRBV7-9
TGTGCCAGCAGCTTTAGCGGGAGCGGCAGTTTGAGCTCCTACAATGAGCAGTTCTTC
CASSFSGSGSLSSYNEQFF
>TRBJ2-7|TRBD2|few|TRBV4-3
TGCGCCAGCAGCCGGACAAGACTAGCGGGAGCCTACGAGCAGTACTTC
CASSRTRLAGAYEQYF
>TRBJ2-3|.|.|TRBV30
TGTGCCTCAACAGGCCGTGGGGGCACAGATACGCAGTATTTT
CASTGRGGTDTQYF
>TRBJ1-5|TRBD1|many|TRBV7-2
TGTGCCAGCAGCGCGCGGACAGGGGTCGGTCAGCCCCAGCATTTT
CASSARTGVGQPQHF
>TRBJ1-1|TRBD1|.|TRBV10-3
TGTGCCATCTCAACAGGGGGCGGTCGGAACACTGAAGCTTTCTTT
CAISTGGGRNTEAFF
>TRBJ2-5|.|.|TRBV9
TGTGCCAGCAGCGCGGGGACTACAGGGGGAGAGACCCAGTACTTC
CASSAGTTGGETQYF
>TRBJ2-7|.|.|TRBV6-6
TGTGCCAGCACCCAGGGTTACGAGCAGTACTTC
CASTQGYEQYF
>TRBJ1-2|TRBD1|.|TRBV6-1
TGTGCCAGCAGTGCAGGGACAGGGGGAGGCTATGGCTACACCTTC
CASSAGTGGGYGYTF
>TRBJ2-5|TRBD2|.|TRBV30
TGTGCCTGGAGTCCGGTCGCGGGAGAGCAGTACTTC
CAWSPVAGEQYF
>TRBJ2-7|.|once|TRBV2
TGTGCCAGCAGTCAGCAGGGAGGCGAGCAGTACTTC
CASSQQGGEQYF
>TRBJ2-4|.|.|TRBV2
TGTGCCAGCAGCCAGGACACGATCAAAAACATTCAGTACTTC
CASSQDTIKNIQYF
>TRBJ1-2|TRBD1|.|TRBV19
TGTGCCAGTAGTGGCCGACAGGGCCTCCTCTATGGCTACACCTTC
CASSGRQGLLYGYTF
>TRBJ2-3|TRBD2|.|TRBV2
TGTGCCAGCACCGAGGCTAGCGGGAGGAAAGATACGCAGTATTTT
CASTEASGRKDTQYF
>TRBJ1-1|.|.|TRBV7-8
TGTGCCAGCAGCTTAGTCTCGTCGAACACTGAAGCTTTCTTT
CASSLVSSNTEAFF
>TRBJ2-3|TRBD2|.|TRBV10-2
TGCGCCAGCAGTGAAGATGGACTAGCGGGGAAGACAGATACGCAGTATTTT
CASSEDGLAGKTDTQYF
>TRBJ2-3|TRBD2|.|TRBV5-1
TGCGCCAGCAGCTTGGGAGCGGGGGAGGCAGATACGCAGTATTTT
CASSLGAGEADTQYF
>TRBJ1-2|TRBD1|.|TRBV18
TGTGCCAGCGATGCCGGGGACAGGGGGGTTGGGAACTATGGCTACACCTTC
CASDAGDRGVGNYGYTF
>TRBJ2-7|.|.|TRBV13
TGTGCCAGCAGCTTAGTCCGGTCGTCCTACGAGCAGTACTTC
CASSLVRSSYEQYF
>TRBJ1-4|TRBD1|.|TRBV18
TGTGCCAGCTCACCGGACACAGGGGGAAATGAAAAACTGTTTTTT
CASSPDTGGNEKLFF
>TRBJ2-3|.|.|TRBV5-1
TGCGCCAGCAGGAACGGACAGAGCACAGATACGCAGTATTTT
CASRNGQSTDTQYF